This entry lists 24 T cell receptor beta chains sequenced from one sample in a study of Ad26.COV2.S vaccination and SARS-CoV-2 variants. Noted treatment: over 15 received Ad26.COV2.S at low or high dose, single or two shots; a few received placebo; per-sample allocation not given. Collection of samples fell on day 63 after the first vaccine or placebo injection. Sequencing used immunoSEQ multiplex PCR; TCRdb keeps in-frame clones, though not all of them. The sample consists of 250,000 or so clones, roughly 85% of them appearing once. Sequences were derived from peripheral blood, sampled in a trial of Ad26.COV2.S vaccine versus placebo. Source of these receptors: a person aged 18 to 59 who received the Ad26.COV2.S COVID-19 vaccine or a placebo.

The genes are TRBV15 and TRBJ2-1; maybe TRBD2 (5 bases). Trimming shortened V by 0 bases and J by 4 bases, and 16 bases separated the two germline ends. This CDR3 comprises 17 residues. Germline V gene sequence: CDR1 LNHNV, CDR2 YYDKDF (reference sequence). The CDR3, as DNA: TGTGCCACCAGCAGAGATTCCAGGACTTCCCTTTACAATGAGCAGTTCTTC. It is translated as CATSRDSRTSLYNEQFF. Full variable domain (missing parts from reference TRBV15 and TRBJ2-1): DAMVIQNPRYQVTQFGKPVTLSCSQTLNHNVMYWYQQKSSQAPKLLFHYYDKDFNNEADTPDNFQSRRPNTSFCFLDIRSPGLGDTAMYLCATSRDSRTSLYNEQFFGPGTRLTVL.

This sequence joins TRBV29-1 and TRBJ1-2, with D possibly being TRBD1 (5 bases). Per the germline V gene, CDR1 is SQVTM and CDR2 is ANQGSEA. This CDR3 has 11 amino acids. V lost 8 bases and J 6 bases, leaving 13 bases between the germline ends. CDR3 DNA: TGCAGCTCCAGGGCACAGGATGGCTACACCTTC. Translated, it gives CSSRAQDGYTF.

This rearrangement joins TRBV18 to TRBJ1-3; D gene unclear. Germline values: CDR1 KGHSH, CDR2 LQKENI. Trimming cost V 3 bases and J 2 bases, with 11 bases left between them. This CDR3 comprises 15 residues. CDR3 amino acids: CASSPRRQAGNTIYF. DNA of the CDR3: TGTGCCAGCTCACCCAGACGTCAGGCTGGAAACACCATATATTTT.

The chain joins TRBV7-3 to TRBJ2-3; TRBD2 agrees at 14 bases. J lost 6 bases, V lost 4 bases, and 6 bases had no gene match. The length of the CDR3 is 16 residues. CDR1 is SGHTA and CDR2 is FQGTGA in the germline V gene. CDR3 protein: CASSSGLAGVSDTQYF. The DNA for the CDR3 is TGTGCCAGCAGCTCGGGACTAGCGGGAGTATCGGATACGCAGTATTTT.

The rearrangement joins TRBV19 to TRBJ2-1; perhaps TRBD2 as D (5 bases). V was pared by 8 bases and J by 10 bases, with 15 bases between. Germline V gives CDR1 LNHDA, CDR2 SQIVND (reference sequence). The CDR3 spans 12 residues. This CDR3 is CASAGGPIEQFF. The CDR3 DNA reads as TGTGCCAGTGCAGGAGGCCCAATAGAGCAGTTCTTC.

This clone was counted a few times. This chain links TRBV4-3 with TRBJ1-4, with D uncertain. This CDR3 is built from 14 residues. The germline V gene has CDR1 LGHNA and CDR2 YSLEER. Trimming left V 3 bases short and J 0 bases short, with 5 bases between. The CDR3 DNA reads TGCGCCAGCAGCCAGGATACAACTAATGAAAAACTGTTTTTT. It translates to CASSQDTTNEKLFF.

The rearrangement uses TRBV3-1 (or the pseudogene TRBV3-2) and TRBJ1-1; no reliable D call. Germline CDR1 is LGHDT and CDR2 is YNNKEL (reference sequence). The germline V and J ends were trimmed by 6 bases and 1 base, with 12 bases remaining between them. The CDR3 is 14 residues long. CDR3 coding DNA: TGTGCCAGCAGTCTCATACACCAGAACACTGAAGCTTTCTTT. This encodes CASSLIHQNTEAFF.

The rearrangement joins TRBV19 to TRBJ2-1, with D tentatively TRBD1 or TRBD2 (5 bases each). Per germline, CDR1 LNHDA and CDR2 SQIVND (reference sequence). V was pared by 1 base and J by 2 bases, with 18 bases between. The CDR3 loop spans 18 amino acids. In nucleotides, the CDR3 is TGTGCCAGTAGTATAGGTCATCTGAACCGGGGCACCTACAATGAGCAGTTCTTC. Its protein is CASSIGHLNRGTYNEQFF.

The chain employs TRBV2 and TRBJ1-5; maybe TRBD1 (5 bases). The CDR3 runs 11 residues. Germline values: CDR1 SNHLY, CDR2 FYNNEI. V dropped 7 bases and J dropped 8 bases, with 9 bases sitting between them. In DNA, the CDR3 is TGTGCCAGCACCCAAGGGGAGCCCCAGCATTTT. It translates to CASTQGEPQHF.

The chain carries TRBV7-2 and TRBJ1-1; TRBD1 is a possible D gene (5 bases). Germline V CDR1 and CDR2: SGHTA, FQGNSA. The CDR3 has 13 residues. V lost 2 bases and J lost 6, with 10 bases in between. DNA of the CDR3: TGTGCCAGCAGCTTACTGGGGGAGGCTGAAGCTTTCTTT. Protein: CASSLLGEAEAFF.

CDR3 in DNA: TGTGCCAGTAGTATAGGGATATACCAAGAGACCCAGTACTTC. It is translated as CASSIGIYQETQYF. The chain couples TRBV19 to TRBJ2-5; no firm D call. Germline V gene sequence: CDR1 LNHDA, CDR2 SQIVND (reference sequence). The germline V and J ends were trimmed by 1 base and 0 bases, with 6 bases remaining between them. The CDR3 is 14 amino acids.

In this sample, this clone turned up many times. The V and J genes are TRBV6-2 or TRBV6-3 and TRBJ1-1, with D maybe TRBD1 (5 bases). Per germline, CDR1 MNHEY and CDR2 SVGEGT. The length of the CDR3 is 16 residues. V lost 2 bases, J lost 0 bases, and 13 bases lay in between. As DNA, the CDR3 is TGTGCCAGCAGTTACGTGCGGGGAGGGGTGAACACTGAAGCTTTCTTT. This translates into CASSYVRGGVNTEAFF.

The CDR3 sequence is CASSPDRGYGYTF. In nucleotides, the CDR3 is TGTGCCAGCAGCCCGGACAGAGGATATGGCTACACCTTC. V usage is TRBV11-2 and J usage is TRBJ1-2, with a tentative D call TRBD1 (6 bases). Germline CDR1 reads SGHAT; CDR2 reads FQNNGV. The CDR3 loop spans 13 amino acids. V was pared by 5 bases and J by 5 bases, with 12 bases between. Based on the CDR3 plus reference TRBV11-2 and TRBJ1-2, the full variable domain is EAGVAQSPRYKIIEKRQSVAFWCNPISGHATLYWYQQILGQGPKLLIQFQNNGVVDDSQLPKDRFSAERLKGVDSTLKIQPAKLEDSAVYLCASSPDRGYGYTFGSGTRLTVV.

The CDR3 reads CASSPYRTGAGNTIYF. The CDR3, as DNA: TGTGCCAGCTCACCCTACCGGACAGGGGCTGGAAACACCATATATTTT. The rearrangement uses TRBV18 and TRBJ1-3; 9 nucleotides align to TRBD1. From germline, CDR1 is KGHSH and CDR2 LQKENI. This CDR3 contains 16 residues. J lost 2 bases, V lost 3 bases, and 5 bases had no gene match.

J is TRBJ2-1 and V is TRBV6-1; 8 nucleotides align to TRBD2. This CDR3 has 15 residues. The trim removed 7 bases at V and 0 bases at J, leaving 5 bases unmatched. Germline lookup yields CDR1 MNHNS and CDR2 SASEGT. The CDR3 nucleotides are TGTGCCAGCACCCTGAGCGGGAGCTCCTACAATGAGCAGTTCTTC. It yields the protein CASTLSGSSYNEQFF.

J is TRBJ2-5 and V is TRBV4-3; no clear D. Germline V lookup: CDR1 LGHNA, CDR2 YSLEER. The CDR3 consists of 14 residues. Trimming left V 0 bases short and J 5 bases short, with 10 bases between. CDR3 loop: CASSQDLVGETQYF. CDR3 in DNA: TGCGCCAGCAGCCAAGATCTCGTAGGGGAGACCCAGTACTTC.

The V call is TRBV5-1, the J call TRBJ2-2; 9 bases match TRBD2. Germline CDR1 SGHRS, CDR2 YFSETQ. V gave up 0 bases and J gave up 3 bases; unmatched junction bases: 3. This CDR3 region has 16 residues. The chain's CDR3 is CASSLDAGGYTGELFF. The CDR3 DNA sequence: TGCGCCAGCAGCTTGGACGCGGGAGGGTACACCGGGGAGCTGTTTTTT.

J is TRBJ2-3 and V is TRBV6-7, with 10 nucleotides matching TRBD2. TRBV6-7 is labeled an ORF, and its function is uncertain. This CDR3 has 16 residues. V shed 0 bases, J shed 6 bases, and the junction held 6 bases outside the gene matches. The CDR3 DNA is TGTGCCAGCAGTTACTCGCGTACTAGCGGGAAGGATACGCAGTATTTT. Amino acids: CASSYSRTSGKDTQYF.

V usage is TRBV5-5 and J usage is TRBJ2-7; no clear D gene. Germline CDR1 reads SGHKS; CDR2 reads YYEKEE (reference sequence). This CDR3 has 16 residues. The V end lost 3 bases, the J end lost 5 bases, and 21 bases lay between the germline ends. The CDR3 sequence: CASSSDVNPITHEQYV. The CDR3 nucleotides are TGTGCCAGCAGCTCCGACGTCAACCCGATTACCCACGAGCAGTACGTC.

This chain joins TRBV29-1 and TRBJ2-3, with 11 bases identical to TRBD2. This CDR3 has 17 amino acids. Germline-derived CDR1 and CDR2 are SQVTM and ANQGSEA. J lost 0 bases, V lost 6 bases, and 11 bases had no gene match. The CDR3, as DNA: TGCAGCGTCCAACTTCTCCGGACTAGCGGGAGCACAGATACGCAGTATTTT. Amino acids: CSVQLLRTSGSTDTQYF.

The V and J genes are TRBV4-1 and TRBJ2-3; the match to TRBD2 covers 13 bases. The germline gives CDR1 MGHRA, CDR2 YSYEKL. The CDR3 covers 19 residues. After removal of 2 bases from V and 1 base from J, the junction contained 9 bases not matched to a gene. CDR3: CASSQKRLGLAGRTDTQYF. CDR3 in DNA: TGCGCCAGCAGCCAAAAACGCCTGGGACTAGCGGGACGCACAGATACGCAGTATTTT.

The V and J genes are TRBV7-2 and TRBJ2-3, with TRBD1 identical over 8 bases. The germline CDR1 and CDR2 sequences are SGHTA and FQGNSA. There are 15 residues in the CDR3. Trimming took 1 base from V and 4 from J; bases not matched to a gene: 4. The CDR3 loop reads CASSLDPTGADTQYF. CDR3 nucleotides: TGTGCCAGCAGCTTAGATCCGACAGGGGCAGATACGCAGTATTTT.

The V and J genes are TRBV11-2 and TRBJ1-5; no firm D call. This CDR3 is 14 amino acids long. Germline lookup yields CDR1 SGHAT and CDR2 FQNNGV. Deletions cut 5 bases from V and 2 bases from J, with 10 bases between. CDR3 loop: CASSLDVGNQPQHF. The CDR3 DNA sequence: TGTGCCAGCAGCCTCGACGTAGGCAATCAGCCCCAGCATTTT.

This clone was observed a single time. This chain uses TRBV5-4 with TRBJ2-5, with 7 bases fitting TRBD1. J gave up 4 bases and V 4 bases, and 4 bases lay outside the gene matches. CDR1 is SGHNT, CDR2 YYREEE, per germline (reference sequence). The CDR3 has 13 residues. The CDR3 here is CASSVTGIETQYF. The CDR3 region has the DNA TGTGCCAGCAGCGTGACAGGGATAGAGACCCAGTACTTC.